One sample yielded the 10 T cell receptor beta chains listed below, sequenced in a study of T cells in Graves' hyperthyroidism and ophthalmopathy. Amplified TCR beta CDR3 regions came from RNA transcripts. The HTBI set primed first-round TCR CDR3 RT-PCR. TCRdb fed the multiplex PCR reads into MiXCR, producing one record per CDR3 protein. This table has approximately 24,000 distinct CDR3 sequences, roughly 49% appearing once. The sequenced material came from blood. The origin of the receptors is a woman between 40 and 55 years old with Graves' hyperthyroidism that later progressed to Graves' ophthalmopathy.

The V and J genes are TRBV19 and TRBJ2-3; 7 nucleotides match TRBD1. Germline V gene lookup returns CDR1 LNHDA and CDR2 SQIVND (reference sequence). Unmatched junction bases numbered 13, after V lost 10 bases and J lost 3 bases. The CDR3 extends over 15 amino acids. CDR3 residues: CATIPGQGVTDTQYF. DNA for the CDR3: TGTGCCACAATCCCAGGGCAGGGGGTGACAGATACGCAGTATTTT.

This clonotype has at least ten counts. This sequence joins TRBV3-1 and TRBJ1-6, with 7 bases fitting TRBD1. Per the germline V gene, CDR1 is LGHDT and CDR2 is YNNKEL (reference sequence). The V gene end was trimmed by 2 bases and the J gene end by 8 bases; junction bases not matched to a gene: 9. This CDR3 comprises 16 residues. The CDR3 DNA reads TGTGCCAGCAGCCAAAGGGGGCGGGGGTCCGATTCACCCCTCCACTTT. Translation: CASSQRGRGSDSPLHF.

This chain joins TRBV5-1 and TRBJ1-4; D perhaps matches TRBD1 (5 bases). The CDR3 extends over 15 amino acids. The germline V gene encodes CDR1 SGHRS and CDR2 YFSETQ. V shed 0 bases and J shed 1 base, with 7 bases lying between them. CDR3 DNA sequence: TGCGCCAGCAGCTTGGGGGGGAGAACTAATGAAAAACTGTTTTTT. Its translation: CASSLGGRTNEKLFF.

This chain connects TRBV2 to TRBJ1-2; D is uncertain. Trimming left V 1 base short and J 7 bases short, with 7 bases between. CDR1 and CDR2 from the germline V gene are SNHLY and FYNNEI. The CDR3 length is 12 residues. The CDR3 loop reads CASSEEGRGYTF. The CDR3, as DNA: TGTGCCAGCAGTGAAGAGGGTCGTGGCTACACCTTC. Complete variable domain (other parts from reference TRBV2 and TRBJ1-2): EPEVTQTPSHQVTQMGQEVILRCVPISNHLYFYWYRQILGQKVEFLVSFYNNEISEKSEIFDDQFSVERPDGSNFTLKIRSTKLEDSAMYFCASSEEGRGYTFGSGTRLTVV.

The chain uses TRBV19 and TRBJ2-1, with 9 bases lining up with TRBD1. This CDR3 is 13 amino acids long. The V gene end was trimmed by 10 bases and the J gene end by 3 bases; junction bases not matched to a gene: 4. Germline V gives CDR1 LNHDA, CDR2 SQIVND (reference sequence). DNA for the CDR3: TGTGCCACCCGGGACAGGGTCTACAATGAGCAGTTCTTC. Residues: CATRDRVYNEQFF.

J is TRBJ1-4 and V is TRBV7-8, with D unclear. The CDR3 contains 15 residues. Germline CDR1 is SGHVS and CDR2 is FQNEAQ. With 3 bases removed from V and 8 bases from J, the gap between germline ends came to 16 bases. The CDR3 spells CASSFTGRMTEKLFF. In DNA, the CDR3 is TGTGCCAGCAGCTTCACCGGGAGGATGACCGAAAAACTGTTTTTT. Complete variable domain (other parts from reference TRBV7-8 and TRBJ1-4): GAGVSQSPRYKVAKRGQDVALRCDPISGHVSLFWYQQALGQGPEFLTYFQNEAQLDKSGLPSDRFFAERPEGSVSTLKIQRTQQEDSAVYLCASSFTGRMTEKLFFGSGTQLSVL.

CDR3 DNA: TGTGCCAGCAGCTTGGAGCTGGATCTCTCCTACAATGAGCAGTTCTTC. Its translation is CASSLELDLSYNEQFF. This chain connects TRBV5-8 to TRBJ2-1; no clear D. The germline V gene has CDR1 SGHTS and CDR2 YDEGEE. Trimming removed 0 bases from V and 0 bases from J, with 10 bases in between. This CDR3 has 16 amino acids. The entire variable domain, with the rest obtained from reference TRBV5-8 and TRBJ2-1, is as follows: EAGVTQSPTHLIKTRGQQATLRCSPISGHTSVYWYQQALGLGLQFLLWYDEGEERNRGNFPPRFSGRQFPNYSSELNVNALELEDSALYLCASSLELDLSYNEQFFGPGTRLTVL.

In this sample, this clonotype turned up many times. V is TRBV6-1 and J is TRBJ2-3, with 9 bases that match TRBD2. J lost 6 bases, V lost 8 bases, and 9 bases had no gene match. Per the germline V gene, CDR1 is MNHNS and CDR2 is SASEGT. This CDR3 spans 14 amino acids. CDR3 in amino acids: CASGVSGSADTQYF. The CDR3 nucleotides read TGTGCCAGCGGGGTTAGCGGGAGTGCGGATACGCAGTATTTT.

The CDR3 DNA reads TGCAGTGCCACGACTAGCGGGAGAAAGAATGAAGCTTTCTTT. Protein: CSATTSGRKNEAFF. The rearrangement uses TRBV20-1 and TRBJ1-1; the D is unclear. Germline V gives CDR1 DFQATT, CDR2 SNEGSKA (reference sequence). V lost 6 bases to trimming and J lost 7 bases, with 21 bases between them. CDR3 length: 14 residues.

With respect to this clonotype: Since a much larger clone is just one base distant, this may be a read error. This sequence joins TRBV7-9 and TRBJ1-1; no firm D call. CDR3 length: 14 residues. Germline loops: CDR1 SEHNR, CDR2 FQNEAQ (reference sequence). CDR3 amino acids: CASGLGRRNTEAFF. CDR3 DNA: TGTGCCAGCGGCTTAGGGAGGCGGAACACTGAAGCTTTCTTT. Complete variable domain (other parts from reference TRBV7-9 and TRBJ1-1): DTGVSQNPRHKITKRGQNVTFRCDPISEHNRLYWYRQTLGQGPEFLTYFQNEAQLEKSRLLSDRFSAERPKGSFSTLEIQRTEQGDSAMYLCASGLGRRNTEAFFGQGTRLTVV.